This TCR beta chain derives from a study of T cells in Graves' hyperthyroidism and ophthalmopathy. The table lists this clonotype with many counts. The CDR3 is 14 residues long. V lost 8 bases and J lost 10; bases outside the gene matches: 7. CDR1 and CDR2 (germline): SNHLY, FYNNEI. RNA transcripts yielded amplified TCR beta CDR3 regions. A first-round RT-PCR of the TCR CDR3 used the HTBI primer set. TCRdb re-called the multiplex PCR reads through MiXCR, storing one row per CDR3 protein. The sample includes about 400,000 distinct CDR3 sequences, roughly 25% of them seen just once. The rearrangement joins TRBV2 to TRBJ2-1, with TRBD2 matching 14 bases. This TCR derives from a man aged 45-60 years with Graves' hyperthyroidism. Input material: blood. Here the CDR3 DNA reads TGTGCCAGCCAGGGACTAGCGGGAGTTTGGGAGCAGTTCTTC. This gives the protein CASQGLAGVWEQFF.